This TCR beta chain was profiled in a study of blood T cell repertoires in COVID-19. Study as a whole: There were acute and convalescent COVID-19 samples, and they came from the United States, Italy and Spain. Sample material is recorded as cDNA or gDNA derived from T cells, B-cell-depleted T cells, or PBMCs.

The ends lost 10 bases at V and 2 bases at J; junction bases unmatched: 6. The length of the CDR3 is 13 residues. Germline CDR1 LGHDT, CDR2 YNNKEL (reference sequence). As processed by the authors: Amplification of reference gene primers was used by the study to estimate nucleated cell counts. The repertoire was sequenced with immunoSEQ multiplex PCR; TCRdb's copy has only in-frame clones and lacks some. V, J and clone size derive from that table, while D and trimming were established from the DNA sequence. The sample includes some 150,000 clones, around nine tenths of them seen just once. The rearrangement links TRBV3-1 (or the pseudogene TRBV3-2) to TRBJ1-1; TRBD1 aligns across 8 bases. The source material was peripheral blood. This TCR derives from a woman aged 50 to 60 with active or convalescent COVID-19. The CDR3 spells CATRDRLNTEAFF. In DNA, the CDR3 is TGTGCCACCCGGGACAGGCTCAACACTGAAGCTTTCTTT.